The sequence of this T cell receptor (beta chain) was determined in a study of cytomegalovirus exposure and HLA in healthy donors (dated by TCRdb to about 2017). Notes on the research overall: An earlier analysis of roughly 500 of the donors reported roughly 270 Gb of sequence data and about 100 million unique TCR beta sequences from around 200 million T cells. In addition to the first cohort of around 670 subjects, a separate validation cohort of 120 different subjects was used. Genome-wide SNP genotypes for about three fifths of the roughly 670 donors were used in a later genetic analysis, which treated that subset as a discovery cohort. Among several hundred genotyped donors of the cohort, an average of roughly 230,000 unique TCR beta nucleotide sequences was sequenced per donor, of which 15% to 20% were non-productive. To predict cytomegalovirus infection status, the study brought together high-throughput TCR immunosequencing, statistical association of individual TCRs with disease status, and machine learning. Every discovery cohort repertoire had been produced on one sequencing platform. About 5 DR-DQ haplotypes were handled as single units for association and clustering, since linkage in the cohort was strong. The number of typed donors differed by locus: roughly 620-640 for A, B, C, DRB1 and DQB1; 522 for DQA1; some 590 for DPA1; and 450 to 480 for DPB1. The aim of the study was to test whether cataloging public T cell receptors could identify signatures of past pathogen exposure. Alongside the repertoire data, information on donor age, sex, ethnicity and CMV serostatus was compiled. The study used immunosequencing to profile the T cell repertoires of approximately 650 subjects and linked those repertoires to cytomegalovirus serostatus. To study patterns of TCR occurrence, a later analysis re-analyzed previously published TCR beta repertoires from several hundred donors and added high-resolution HLA genotyping. In an earlier analysis of more than 550 of the donors, high-throughput TCR beta sequencing was used to judge whether each TCR beta V gene segment behaved as functional or pseudogenic. Among the approximately 430 genotyped donors, more than 70% belonged to the genetic ancestry cluster associated with self-reported Caucasian donors. HLA typing covered class I and class II loci at four-digit resolution. The later analysis used no new phenotypic data to find candidate immune exposures, relying instead on TCR beta sequences and their occurrence across donors. Approximately 310 gigabases of sequencing data and approximately 91 million unique TCR sequences made up an early release that covered 500 to 700 HLA-typed donors.

General findings and caveats noted by the study authors: According to a later analysis, most CMV-associated TCR beta chains appeared to be HLA-restricted, and the HLA associations seemed to be driven largely by CMV exposure. The sequencing pipeline was judged likely to have produced a cluster of highly shared sequence variants as a technical artifact. Specific HLA alleles were associated with 15,000 to 20,000 TCR beta sequences at a false discovery rate of 0.05 in a later analysis. This cohort had only TCR beta chains sequenced, and the lack of alpha or paired-chain data limited which features could be detected. The presence/absence analyses assumed that sequencing depth was roughly uniform across donors, and that assumption may not be true. In vitro tests confirmed that a few of the cytomegalovirus-associated TCR beta chains recognize cytomegalovirus antigens. A further reported finding was that TCR beta sequences accurately predicted the HLA-A and HLA-B alleles for most subjects in the first cohort. The 87-base-pair reads could not distinguish some IMGT-functional V segments, including TRBV6-2 and TRBV6-3, so those segments were excluded. A later analysis found that TCR association rates varied across HLA loci, with DRB1 alleles showing the most associated TCRs and HLA-C alleles the fewest. A later genetic analysis reported fewer N-insertions in productive TCRs among donors in an Asian-associated ancestry cluster than the roughly 720-donor mean. A later analysis reported that several top co-occurrence clusters appeared linked to parvovirus B19, influenza, CMV and Epstein-Barr virus. V-gene and J-gene trimming of TCR beta chains was associated with a missense DCLRE1C variant in a later genetic analysis, and the association was replicated in an independent cohort. Correlated functional status among segregating V segments might be attributable to linkage disequilibrium, but an unknown experimental factor could not be ruled out. An earlier analysis of 587 of the donors showed that most TCR beta V segments appeared in productive rearrangements either about 90% or about 30% of the time, which broadly matched IMGT annotations. Most TCR sequences were seen in very few donors, while some public TCRs were found in many individuals. HLA typing was unavailable for some donors at each locus, so association tests used only the typed subset. For the cohort, immune exposure information was limited to CMV serostatus. The authors suggested that the approach could potentially be generalized to other disease states and immunological phenotypes. About 15 rarely observed V segments, including chromosome 9 orphons, were excluded from the earlier analysis of some 590 of the donors because counts were too low. Compared with equally common non-associated chains, HLA-associated TCR beta chains in a later analysis were more clonally expanded and had lower generation probabilities. The study listed 150 to 200 TCR beta chains as associated with cytomegalovirus. Strong co-occurrence of HLA alleles, especially DR and DQ, made assigning TCR associations to individual alleles difficult. The classifier was reported to diagnose cytomegalovirus status with high specificity and sensitivity in both the original cohort and the validation cohort.

V and J are truncated by 3 bases and 1 base respectively, leaving an intervening sequence of 7 bases. The CDR3 goes from the cysteine to the phenylalanine over 14 residues. The only DNA kept is the CDR3, 42 bases in frame from the first base. The germline V gene encodes CDR1 SGHRS and CDR2 YFSETQ. A remark on this clone: The target of this receptor is not known. Per-base qualities were not stored, and no clone one base away is much larger.

The cohort consisted of 600 to 750 healthy bone marrow donors. At the time of sampling, all cohort members were nominally healthy, though unrecorded immune exposures were likely present. The donor tested CMV seronegative, placing the donor among the roughly 340 seronegative members of the cohort. Each donor provided a peripheral blood sample, and peripheral blood mononuclear cells were used for TCR beta sequencing. Genomic DNA was extracted from the blood cell samples with the Qiagen DNeasy Blood Extraction Kit. The library was obtained by the immunoSEQ multiplex PCR assay. The multiplex PCR relied on a mix of 60 forward primers for TCR Vbeta segments and 13 reverse primers for TCR Jbeta segments. Amplification of the CDR3 region of rearranged TCR beta genes was performed with a multiplex PCR assay on genomic DNA. The amplified TCR beta libraries were sequenced on the Illumina HiSeq System as 87-base-pair reads. In the paper's pipeline: In a later analysis, around 80 million unique TCR beta chains were counted across the 650 to 700 repertoires, and approximately 11 million of these chains were shared by at least two donors. Raw reads were error-corrected and collapsed into unique sequences with a nearest-neighbor algorithm that merged closely related sequences to remove PCR and sequencing errors. To assign V, D and J gene segments, CDR3 sequences were aligned to IMGT reference sequences. Each retained sequence needed at least a six-nucleotide match to both a V gene segment and a J gene segment. Rearrangements were classified as productive when the CDR3 lacked stop codons and remained in frame with V and J, and all other rearrangements were classified as non-productive. CDR3 was defined according to IMGT convention as the region running from the second conserved V-encoded cysteine to the conserved J-encoded phenylalanine. In an earlier analysis of more than 550 of the donors, sequences lacking an unambiguous match to a single V gene segment were excluded. An earlier analysis of a few hundred of the donors called V segments functional above 56.7% productive rearrangements and segregating when the between-donor standard deviation exceeded 5%. To diagnose cytomegalovirus status from the catalog of TCR beta chain sequences, a statistical classification framework was built. In a later analysis, V and J genes were assigned by comparing TCR nucleotide sequences against IMGT/GENE-DB human TR gene sequences. The TCRdist pipeline was used in a later analysis to assign CDR3 sequences and most-parsimonious VDJ recombination scenarios. In a later analysis, each TCR beta chain was defined by its CDR3 amino acid sequence together with its V-gene family, and reads without a unique V-gene family were excluded. A later analysis removed several hundred highly shared, low-generation-probability nucleotide sequences to deal with suspected cross-contamination and a sequencing artifact. In a later analysis, a clonal expansion index was calculated for each public chain from normalized within-repertoire ranks of inferred template counts. In a later analysis, generation probabilities were computed using a VDJ recombination model fitted to out-of-frame rearrangements, and the results were checked against IGoR. Hypergeometric tests were used in a later analysis to score TCR-TCR, TCR-HLA and TCR-CMV co-occurrence, with a repertoire-size bias correction applied to the TCR pairs. False discovery rates were estimated in a later analysis by permuting HLA or CMV assignments 20 times. In a later analysis, co-occurring TCRs were grouped with DBSCAN, and TCRdist sequence similarity was added when clustering was performed within HLA-allele-positive subsets. Repertoires with fewer than 30,000 or more than 120,000 public chains were left out of co-occurrence clustering, as were about 5 repertoires with anomalous nucleotide sharing. In its TCRdb copy, this immuneACCESS table keeps in-frame sequences only and misses some clones. Where compared with another copy, unresolved V genes explain less than half of these, and the others have no known cause. The D gene and trimming were derived from the DNA, and the V and J assignments and clone size from that table. The sample profile shows more than 60,000 clones; 70% to 80% of them were found once. 3.3% of the sample is held by the ten biggest clonotypes.

Source material: PBMCs. The rearrangement joined TRBV5-1 to TRBJ2-2; D gene: possibly TRBD2, on 5 matching bases. This clonotype originated in a man between 18 and 35 years old in good health and CMV-seronegative. This receptor carries the CDR3 CASSYRENTGELFF. The DNA sequence is TGCGCCAGCAGCTACCGGGAGAACACCGGGGAGCTGTTTTTT.